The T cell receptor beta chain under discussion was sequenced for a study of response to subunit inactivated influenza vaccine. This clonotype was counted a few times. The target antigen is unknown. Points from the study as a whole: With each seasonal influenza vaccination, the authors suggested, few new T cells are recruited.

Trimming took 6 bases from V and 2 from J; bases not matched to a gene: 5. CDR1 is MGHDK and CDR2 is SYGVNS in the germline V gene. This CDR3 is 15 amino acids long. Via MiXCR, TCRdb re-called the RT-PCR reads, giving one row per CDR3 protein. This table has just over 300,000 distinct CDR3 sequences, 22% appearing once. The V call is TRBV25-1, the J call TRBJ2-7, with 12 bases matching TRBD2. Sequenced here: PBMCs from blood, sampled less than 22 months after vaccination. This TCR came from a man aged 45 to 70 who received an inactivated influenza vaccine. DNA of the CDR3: TGTGCCAGCAGAGGGACTAGCGGGCCTACCTACGAGCAGTACTTC. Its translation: CASRGTSGPTYEQYF.